This T cell receptor beta chain was observed in a study of shared clonotypes between healthy human individuals. The study, taken as a whole, reports: Shared clonotypes: roughly 4.5% naive CD4, about 3.5% naive CD8, 2.3% memory CD4, more than 0.3% memory CD8. The expectation was that sequencing depth would affect clonotype sharing among donors.

Details on this clone: Its antigen remains unidentified.

CD45RA-negative memory and CD45RA+ naive subsets were split from the CD4+ cells. Genomic DNA of each subset was evenly split across several immunoSEQ plates. Method: immunoSEQ multiplex PCR; TCRdb's copy keeps in-frame clones and lacks some. The sample holds about 2.3 million clones, under 95% seen once. The V gene lost 4 bases and the J gene lost 0 bases, with 18 bases spanning the gap. CDR1 and CDR2 (germline): SGHRS, YFSETQ. This CDR3 contains 17 residues. V is TRBV5-1 and J is TRBJ2-3; TRBD1 or TRBD2 may be the D gene (5 bases each). The sample was naive CD4+ T cells from PBMCs. Subset described: CD45RA+ positively selected. The sequence was obtained from a man aged 18 to 30 in good health. Some clones in this sample may be carry-over from other donors' samples. The CDR3 DNA sequence: TGCGCCAGCAGCACCAACACCGGGACCGCTAGCACAGATACGCAGTATTTT. Translated: CASSTNTGTASTDTQYF. The variable domain in full, with the rest retrieved from reference TRBV5-1 and TRBJ2-3, is KAGVTQTPRYLIKTRGQQVTLSCSPISGHRSVSWYQQTPGQGLQFLFEYFSETQRNKGNFPGRFSGRQFSNSRSEMNVSTLELGDSALYLCASSTNTGTASTDTQYFGPGTRLTVL.